This T cell receptor beta chain is drawn from a study of human T cells and chemical hapten exposure. TCRdb re-derived calls from the RACE reads in MiXCR, one entry per CDR3 protein. The sample includes around 340,000 distinct CDR3 sequences, roughly 6.9% of them seen just once. The time point is: patch test 1, 2 weeks after DPC sensitization. Treatment reported: therapeutic diphenylcyclopropenone sensitization with weekly scalp DPC. This clonotype was seen many times. The input for sequencing was whole blood, taken in connection with sensitization to the hapten diphenylcyclopropenone (DPC). The source is a woman aged 18 to 35 with alopecia areata. Some clones in this sample may be carry-over from other donors' samples.

In nucleotides, the CDR3 is TGCAGCGTTGAAGATCAATCATCCAGGGAGAGCACAGATACGCAGTATTTT. This translates into CSVEDQSSRESTDTQYF. This chain joins TRBV29-1 and TRBJ2-3; D is possibly TRBD1 or TRBD2 (5 bases each). There are 17 residues in the CDR3. Between the trimmed V and J ends, which lost 0 bases and 0 bases, there was a span of 16 bases. In germline, CDR1 is SQVTM, CDR2 ANQGSEA.